The TCR beta chain described here comes from a study of T cell responses to AZD1222 COVID-19 vaccine. General study findings and limits: Most donors were white British, females outnumbered males, and clonal diversity was possibly underestimated.

Only in-frame clones appear in the TCRdb table, and some are missing; sequencing was by immunoSEQ multiplex PCR. The profile shows over 100,000 clones, 90% to 95% of them singletons. Germline CDR1 reads SGDLS; CDR2 reads YYNGEE. The length of the CDR3 is 14 residues. Trimming removed 0 bases from V and 5 bases from J, with 11 bases in between. For this clone: Its antigen is still unknown.

The rearrangement links TRBV9 to TRBJ1-1; maybe TRBD1 (5 bases). The source material was peripheral blood, sampled on day 0 of AZD1222 vaccination. The sequence was obtained from an adult in good health. In DNA, the CDR3 is TGTGCCAGCAGCGTAGACAGGCCCGGGACTGAAGCTTTCTTT. Residues: CASSVDRPGTEAFF.